This record concerns one T cell receptor (beta chain) sequence. Its antigen is undetermined. The CDR3 sequence is 15 residues long. Trimming removed 5 bases from V and 1 base from J, with 13 bases in between. These data originate in a study of T-cell reconstitution after alpha-beta-depleted transplantation in children. Study-wide findings and caveats: Several patients had high TCRbeta diversity at day 60; it came from surviving recipient T cells and thymic progenitors. Several hundred expanded graft clones reportedly gave rise to the alpha-beta T cells present about two months after transplant.

The library targeted TCRbeta and was prepared with unique molecular identifiers. TCRdb fed the PCR reads into MiXCR, producing one record per CDR3 protein. Of under 750,000 distinct CDR3 sequences listed, about 21% are singletons. Sequencing was performed on PBMCs, mostly from graft donor cells, taken 360 days after TCRalphabeta/CD19-depleted stem cell transplant. The chain combines TRBV12-3 or TRBV12-4 with TRBJ2-3; D may be TRBD1 (5 bases). The clonotype was recovered from a boy under three years old who had a stem cell transplant for acute myeloid leukemia, so the T cells may come from the graft donor. The CDR3: CASSLPPRGTDTQYF. DNA of the CDR3: TGTGCCAGCAGTCTCCCGCCCAGGGGCACAGATACGCAGTATTTT.